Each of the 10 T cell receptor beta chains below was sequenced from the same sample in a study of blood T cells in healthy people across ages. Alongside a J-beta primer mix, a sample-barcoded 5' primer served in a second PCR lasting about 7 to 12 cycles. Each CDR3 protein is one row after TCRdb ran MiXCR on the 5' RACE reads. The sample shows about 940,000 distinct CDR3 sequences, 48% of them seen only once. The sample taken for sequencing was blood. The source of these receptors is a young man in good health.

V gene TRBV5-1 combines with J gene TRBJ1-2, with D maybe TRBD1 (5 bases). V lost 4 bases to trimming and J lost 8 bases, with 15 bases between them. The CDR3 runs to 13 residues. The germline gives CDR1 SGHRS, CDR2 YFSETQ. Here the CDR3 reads CASSDQGSGGYTF. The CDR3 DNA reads TGCGCCAGCAGCGATCAGGGATCGGGCGGCTACACCTTC.

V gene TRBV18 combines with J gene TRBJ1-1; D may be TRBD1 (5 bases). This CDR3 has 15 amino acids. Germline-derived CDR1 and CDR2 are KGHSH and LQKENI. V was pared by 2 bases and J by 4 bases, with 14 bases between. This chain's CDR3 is CASSPNGAGSTEAFF. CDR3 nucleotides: TGTGCCAGCTCACCAAATGGGGCGGGAAGCACTGAAGCTTTCTTT.

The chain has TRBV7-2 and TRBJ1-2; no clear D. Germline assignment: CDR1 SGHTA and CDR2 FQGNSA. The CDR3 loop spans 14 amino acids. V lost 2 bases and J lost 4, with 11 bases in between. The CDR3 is CASSLLKAPYGYTF. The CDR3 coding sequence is TGTGCCAGCAGCTTACTAAAGGCGCCCTATGGCTACACCTTC.

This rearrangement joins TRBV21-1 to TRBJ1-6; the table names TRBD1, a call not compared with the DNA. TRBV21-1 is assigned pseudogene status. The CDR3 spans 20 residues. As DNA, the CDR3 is TGTGCCAGCAGCAAAGCGCCAGAATTGGACAGGGGGCGGAATAATTCACCCCTCCACTTT. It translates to CASSKAPELDRGRNNSPLHF.

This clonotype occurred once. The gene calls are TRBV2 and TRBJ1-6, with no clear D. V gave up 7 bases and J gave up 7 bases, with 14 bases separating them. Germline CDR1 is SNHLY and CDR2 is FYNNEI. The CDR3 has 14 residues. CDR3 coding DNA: TGTGCCAGCATTCTTGGACGGGGAAATTCACCCCTCCACTTT. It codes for CASILGRGNSPLHF.

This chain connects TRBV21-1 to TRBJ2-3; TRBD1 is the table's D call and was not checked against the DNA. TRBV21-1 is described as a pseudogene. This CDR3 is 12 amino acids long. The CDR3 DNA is TGTGCCAGCAGCTTGCGACAGGGGGCCACGTATTTT. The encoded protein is CASSLRQGATYF.

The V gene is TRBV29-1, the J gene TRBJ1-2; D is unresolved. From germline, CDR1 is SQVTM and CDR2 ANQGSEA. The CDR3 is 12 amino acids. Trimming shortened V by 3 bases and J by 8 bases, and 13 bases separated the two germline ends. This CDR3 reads CSVEDEVGGYTF. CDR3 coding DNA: TGCAGCGTTGAGGATGAGGTGGGGGGCTACACCTTC.

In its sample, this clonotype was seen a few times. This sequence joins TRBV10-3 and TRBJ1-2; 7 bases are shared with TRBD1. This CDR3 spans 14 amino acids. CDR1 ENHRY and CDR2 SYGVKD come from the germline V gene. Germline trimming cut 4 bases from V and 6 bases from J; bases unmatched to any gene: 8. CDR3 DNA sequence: TGTGCCATCAGTGGCTCTGACAGGGTGCATGGCTACACCTTC. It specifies CAISGSDRVHGYTF.

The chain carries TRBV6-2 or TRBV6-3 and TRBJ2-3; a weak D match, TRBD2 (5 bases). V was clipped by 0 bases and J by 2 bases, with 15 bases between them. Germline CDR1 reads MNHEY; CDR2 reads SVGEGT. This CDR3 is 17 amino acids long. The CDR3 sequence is CASSYSASGVFTDTQYF. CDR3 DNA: TGTGCCAGCAGTTACTCCGCGAGCGGAGTCTTCACAGATACGCAGTATTTT.

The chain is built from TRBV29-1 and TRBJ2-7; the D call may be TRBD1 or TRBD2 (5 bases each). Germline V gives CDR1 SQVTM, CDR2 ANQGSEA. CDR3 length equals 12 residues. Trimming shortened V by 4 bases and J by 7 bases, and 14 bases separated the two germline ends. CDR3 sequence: CSVASQGPEQYF. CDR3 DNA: TGCAGCGTTGCTTCTCAGGGACCTGAGCAGTACTTC.